Detailed here is one TCR beta chain. One end of the junction is discordant with germline, which a read error may explain. This CDR3 is 13 amino acids long. Germline V gene data show CDR1 as SGHTA and CDR2 as FQGTGA. This sample was included in a study of blood T cells in healthy people across ages. Combining a sample-barcoded 5' primer with a J-beta primer mix, a second PCR ran for 7 to 11 cycles. TCRdb processed the 5' RACE reads anew with MiXCR; each CDR3 protein has one entry. Of about 720,000 distinct CDR3 sequences listed, about 25% are singletons. The total RNA that was extracted per sample amounted to at least 5 micrograms. The same sample was also used in a study of T cells of mothers and their children. From that report: Samples came from a few healthy Caucasian mothers and their six children. Reads obtained per mother exceeded 9.5 million TCR beta CDR3 reads, with 3 million to 3.5 million obtained per child.

V gene TRBV7-3 combines with J gene TRBJ2-7, with D unresolved. This TCR came from a boy between 10 and 17 years old in good health. Sequencing was done on a sample of blood. CDR3 DNA: TGTGCCAGCAGCTTAGGCCTGAACCACGAGAAGTACTTC. The encoded protein is CASSLGLNHEKYF.